This TCR beta chain appears in the sequencing data of a study of human thymus T cells. Overall study findings and caveats: Unrelated individuals reportedly shared highly overlapping thymic TCR repertoires. Within thymic and blood repertoires, V and J gene usage appeared to be biased.

Libraries were prepared by immunoSEQ multiplex PCR; TCRdb keeps only in-frame clonotypes and omits some of them. The table records roughly 130,000 clones, around 94% of them present only once. Notes on this clone: What it binds is unknown.

Germline loops: CDR1 MNHEY, CDR2 SMNVEV (reference sequence). J lost 5 bases, V lost 6 bases, and 5 bases had no gene match. This CDR3 is 14 amino acids long. Corrective heart surgery yielded the resections from which the thymus tissue came. Healthy Finnish infants undergoing corrective surgery for congenital heart defects were the donors. Sequencing was done on a sample of thymus tissue. This rearrangement joins TRBV27 to TRBJ1-4; 8 bases are a match to TRBD1. The TCR was taken from a boy in the first two years of life with a congenital heart defect but otherwise immunologically healthy. CDR3 nucleotide sequence: TGTGCCAGCAGCCCCGACAGGGGAAATGAAAAACTGTTTTTT. Its protein product is CASSPDRGNEKLFF.